This T cell receptor beta chain is from a study of high-grade serous ovarian cancer treatment subgroups. Study background: Each sample yielded on average roughly 8,200 unique TCR beta rearrangements from some 14,000 reads.

The tumor samples were collected prior to definitive surgery or chemotherapy. Remarks on this clone: The antigen remains undetermined.

Study outcomes and limitations: Repertoire similarity ranged roughly 0.11 to 0.8 between tumors of one patient. Spatial context was lost because tumors were sequenced in bulk. Higher neoantigen levels went with greater TCR clonal relatedness.

V shed 6 bases, J shed 2 bases, and the junction held 3 bases outside the gene matches. The CDR3 consists of 14 residues. Germline V gene data show CDR1 as MNHEY and CDR2 as SVGAGI. Repertoires were generated with immunoSEQ multiplex PCR, while TCRdb's copy carries only in-frame clones and drops some. The table shows approximately 5,700 clones, with more than 60% occurring only once. This sequence originates from a human patient with high-grade serous ovarian cancer. This chain uses TRBV6-5 with TRBJ1-3; 8 bases fit TRBD1. Sequencing was performed on tumor tissue. For the CDR3, the DNA is TGTGCCAGCAGGGGACAGGACCCTGGAAACACCATATATTTT. Translation gives CASRGQDPGNTIYF.